The 26 T cell receptor beta chains below all came from one sample that was sequenced in a study of T cell responses to AZD1222 COVID-19 vaccine. Only in-frame clones appear in the TCRdb table, and some are missing; sequencing was by immunoSEQ multiplex PCR. The data hold 140,000 to 150,000 clones, with around 92% observed a single time. This specimen consisted of peripheral blood, obtained 28 days after the second AZD1222 dose. Receptor source: an adult who received the AZD1222 COVID-19 vaccine.

This clone was recorded only once. The V and J genes are TRBV27 and TRBJ1-3; 8 bases are shared with TRBD1. From germline, CDR1 is MNHEY and CDR2 SMNVEV (reference sequence). CDR3 length: 15 amino acids. Trimming at V came to 5 bases and at J to 1 base, leaving 4 bases not matched to a gene. CDR3 region: CASSKDRGSGNTIYF. For the CDR3, the DNA is TGTGCCAGCAGTAAAGACAGGGGTTCTGGAAACACCATATATTTT.

The chain couples TRBV27 to TRBJ2-1; D is possibly TRBD2 (6 bases). Trimming shortened V by 4 bases and J by 0 bases, and 13 bases separated the two germline ends. The CDR3 totals 16 residues. CDR1 and CDR2 (germline): MNHEY, SMNVEV (reference sequence). CDR3 DNA: TGTGCCAGCAGTTCAACTAGCACCAGCTCCTACAATGAGCAGTTCTTC. It yields the protein CASSSTSTSSYNEQFF.

This clone appeared a single time. This chain joins TRBV30 and TRBJ2-2; 8 bases line up with TRBD2. Germline trimming cut 7 bases from V and 9 bases from J; bases unmatched to any gene: 16. The CDR3 is 15 residues long. The germline V gene has CDR1 GTSNPN and CDR2 SVGIG (reference sequence). The CDR3 DNA reads TGTGCCTACAGAGGGGCCGGGACTAGTTCCAGGGAGCTGTTTTTT. Amino acid sequence: CAYRGAGTSSRELFF.

This clone has only one observation. The gene calls are TRBV20-1 and TRBJ2-7; D not resolved. Germline V gene data show CDR1 as DFQATT and CDR2 as SNEGSKA (reference sequence). Trimming took 2 bases from V and 5 from J, leaving 7 bases between them. This CDR3 spans 11 amino acids. This CDR3 reads CSARQVHEQYF. CDR3 DNA sequence: TGCAGTGCTAGACAGGTCCACGAGCAGTACTTC.

V is TRBV10-3 and J is TRBJ2-1; D is perhaps TRBD1 (5 bases). Trimming cost V 0 bases and J 9 bases, with 12 bases left between them. This CDR3 is 14 amino acids long. Germline CDR1 and CDR2: ENHRY and SYGVKD. The DNA of the CDR3 is TGTGCCATCAGTGAGTCGGAAGGGGCGAGTGAGCAGTTCTTC. Its protein is CAISESEGASEQFF.

J is TRBJ2-7 and V is TRBV27, with 9 bases matching TRBD2. CDR1 MNHEY and CDR2 SMNVEV come from the germline V gene (reference sequence). The CDR3 extends over 17 amino acids. The V segment lost 0 bases and the J segment 2 bases; nucleotides outside the gene matches: 8. The CDR3 sequence: CASSLSRGLAGTYEQYF. The DNA of the CDR3 is TGTGCCAGCAGTTTATCGCGGGGGCTAGCGGGGACCTACGAGCAGTACTTC.

Only one count was recorded for this clone. The chain joins TRBV9 to TRBJ2-1; 13 nucleotides line up with TRBD2. Germline V gene data show CDR1 as SGDLS and CDR2 as YYNGEE. V gave up 4 bases and J gave up 7 bases; unmatched junction bases: 8. CDR3 size: 16 residues. The CDR3 reads CASSPRLAGGGNEQFF. The CDR3 bases are TGTGCCAGCAGCCCCCGACTAGCGGGAGGAGGGAATGAGCAGTTCTTC.

The chain carries TRBV5-1 and TRBJ1-2; unclear D gene. Germline loops: CDR1 SGHRS, CDR2 YFSETQ. This CDR3 has 13 residues. Trimming took off 0 bases at V and 3 bases at J, with 6 bases between the two ends. The CDR3 reads CASSLGPDYGYTF. The CDR3 bases are TGCGCCAGCAGCTTGGGCCCTGACTATGGCTACACCTTC.

This rearrangement joins TRBV6-5 to TRBJ2-7; D call uncertain. CDR1 is MNHEY and CDR2 is SVGAGI in the germline V gene. CDR3 length: 12 amino acids. Trimming left V 10 bases short and J 3 bases short, with 13 bases between. The CDR3 here is CATLGPRYEQYF. In DNA form, the CDR3 reads TGTGCCACCCTGGGCCCACGCTACGAGCAGTACTTC.

The chain combines TRBV10-3 with TRBJ2-5, with 8 bases fitting TRBD1. The germline gives CDR1 ENHRY, CDR2 SYGVKD. V gave up 2 bases and J gave up 5 bases; unmatched junction bases: 4. The CDR3 is made up of 14 amino acids. The CDR3 DNA reads TGTGCCATCAGTGAGCAGGACAGGGTTGAGACCCAGTACTTC. Translating gives CAISEQDRVETQYF.

The chain has TRBV19 and TRBJ1-2, with D unclear. Germline loops: CDR1 LNHDA, CDR2 SQIVND (reference sequence). There are 14 residues in the CDR3. V was shortened by 4 bases and J by 7 bases, with 16 bases between the two germline ends. The CDR3 nucleotides are TGTGCCAGTAGTACCCTGGCGGGGAAGGGTGGCTACACCTTC. As protein: CASSTLAGKGGYTF.

The chain recombines TRBV6-5 with TRBJ1-1; D is undetermined. The germline V gene encodes CDR1 MNHEY and CDR2 SVGAGI. The CDR3 is 14 amino acids. V lost 8 bases and J 2 bases, leaving 15 bases between the germline ends. This chain's CDR3 is CASSDRVPNTEAFF. In DNA, the CDR3 is TGTGCCAGCTCGGATAGGGTTCCCAACACTGAAGCTTTCTTT.

The CDR3 DNA reads TGTGCCACCAGTGATATGACTAGCGGAGGGGATACGCAGTATTTT. Protein sequence: CATSDMTSGGDTQYF. This chain connects TRBV24-1 to TRBJ2-3; TRBD2 matches 9 bases. CDR1 and CDR2 (germline): KGHDR, SFDVKD. Unmatched junction bases numbered 6, after V lost 3 bases and J lost 6 bases. This CDR3 is built from 15 residues.

The rearrangement links TRBV11-2 to TRBJ2-3, with D perhaps TRBD1 (7 bases). The CDR3 extends over 16 amino acids. V lost 5 bases, J lost 4 bases, and 19 bases lay in between. The germline CDR1 and CDR2 sequences are SGHAT and FQNNGV. CDR3 nucleotide sequence: TGTGCCAGCAGCAACCGACAGGGCGGGGTTGCAGATACGCAGTATTTT. Translation: CASSNRQGGVADTQYF.

The CDR3 protein is CASSKPGLRADTQYF. The DNA for the CDR3 is TGTGCCAGCAGCAAACCGGGACTCCGGGCAGATACGCAGTATTTT. The genes are TRBV13 and TRBJ2-3, with TRBD2 as a possible D gene (6 bases). The CDR3 has 15 amino acids. Deletions cut 5 bases from V and 4 bases from J, with 16 bases between. The germline gives CDR1 PRHDT, CDR2 FYEKMQ (reference sequence).

The chain uses TRBV19 and TRBJ2-5; possibly TRBD1 or TRBD2 for D (5 bases each). V dropped 1 base and J dropped 5 bases, with 14 bases sitting between them. CDR3 length equals 15 residues. Germline CDR1 LNHDA, CDR2 SQIVND (reference sequence). Here the CDR3 DNA reads TGTGCCAGTAGTATAGTATTGAGGGGTGGGGAGACCCAGTACTTC. This gives the protein CASSIVLRGGETQYF.

The chain couples TRBV28 to TRBJ2-7; the match to TRBD1 covers 12 bases. Germline CDR1 reads MDHEN; CDR2 reads SYDVKM. Trimming at V came to 2 bases and at J to 5 bases, leaving 7 bases not matched to a gene. The CDR3 runs to 16 residues. The CDR3 loop reads CASSLGWDRGHHEQYF. The DNA for the CDR3 is TGTGCCAGCAGTTTAGGGTGGGACAGGGGGCACCACGAGCAGTACTTC.

CDR3 in DNA: TGTGCCACCAGCAGAGTCGGTACGGCAGGTTCGTACAATGAGCAGTTCTTC. Translated: CATSRVGTAGSYNEQFF. V gene TRBV15 combines with J gene TRBJ2-1; no reliable D call. Looked up from germline, CDR1 is LNHNV and CDR2 is YYDKDF (reference sequence). Trimming took off 1 base at V and 4 bases at J, with 17 bases between the two ends. The CDR3 sequence is 17 residues long. Full variable domain (missing parts from reference TRBV15 and TRBJ2-1): DAMVIQNPRYQVTQFGKPVTLSCSQTLNHNVMYWYQQKSSQAPKLLFHYYDKDFNNEADTPDNFQSRRPNTSFCFLDIRSPGLGDTAMYLCATSRVGTAGSYNEQFFGPGTRLTVL.

The chain joins TRBV3-1 (or the pseudogene TRBV3-2) to TRBJ2-2, with D possibly TRBD1 on 5 matching bases. Germline V gene data show CDR1 as LGHDT and CDR2 as YNNKEL (reference sequence). Trimming pared 0 bases from V and 4 bases from J, leaving 18 bases between. The CDR3 totals 18 residues. The CDR3 DNA follows: TGTGCCAGCAGCCAAGATATTTCAGGGTATAGCCCCACCGGGGAGCTGTTTTTT. Translation: CASSQDISGYSPTGELFF.

This chain uses TRBV2 with TRBJ2-4; the match to TRBD2 covers 8 bases. The germline CDR1 and CDR2 sequences are SNHLY and FYNNEI. The CDR3 length is 17 residues. V trimming: 1 base; J trimming: 0 bases; junction bases outside the gene matches: 5. For the CDR3, the DNA is TGTGCCAGCAGTGAAGAGGCTAGCGGGCGAGCCAAAAACATTCAGTACTTC. It translates to CASSEEASGRAKNIQYF.

V is TRBV12-5 and J is TRBJ2-5, with 9 bases matching TRBD2. The CDR3 length is 13 residues. In germline, CDR1 is LGHNT, CDR2 FRNRAP. V lost 7 bases, J lost 5 bases, and 5 bases stayed unmatched. The CDR3 coding sequence is TGTGCTAGTGCTCTTAGCGGGAGTGAGACCCAGTACTTC. Its protein is CASALSGSETQYF.

V is TRBV4-3 and J is TRBJ1-1, with a weak D call TRBD1 (6 bases). V dropped 0 bases and J dropped 6 bases, with 11 bases sitting between them. This CDR3 spans 14 amino acids. CDR1 and CDR2 from the germline V gene are LGHNA and YSLEER. The CDR3 sequence: CASSQDHRGPEAFF. The CDR3 DNA follows: TGCGCCAGCAGCCAAGATCATCGGGGGCCTGAAGCTTTCTTT.

V is TRBV5-8 and J is TRBJ1-1, with TRBD1 identical over 7 bases. V lost 4 bases and J lost 2; bases outside the gene matches: 2. Germline-derived CDR1 and CDR2 are SGHTS and YDEGEE. CDR3 length equals 13 residues. CDR3 nucleotides: TGTGCCAGCAGCAACAGGGGAAACACTGAAGCTTTCTTT. It is translated as CASSNRGNTEAFF.

This clone has a handful of counts. The chain is built from TRBV3-1 (or the pseudogene TRBV3-2) and TRBJ2-7, with 8 nucleotides matching TRBD1. The CDR3 is made up of 17 amino acids. Germline CDR1 reads LGHDT; CDR2 reads YNNKEL (reference sequence). Trimming cost V 4 bases and J 0 bases; bases outside gene matches: 11. The CDR3 nucleotides read TGTGCCAGCAGCCTCGGCAACAGGGGGATTTACTCCTACGAGCAGTACTTC. This gives the protein CASSLGNRGIYSYEQYF.

The table lists this clone with a count of one. The gene calls are TRBV28 and TRBJ1-5; tentative D call: TRBD1 (5 bases). Germline assignment: CDR1 MDHEN and CDR2 SYDVKM. V lost 4 bases to trimming and J lost 1 base, with 11 bases between them. The CDR3 has 15 residues. CDR3 region: CASSSAWGSNQPQHF. The DNA of the CDR3 is TGTGCCAGCAGTTCGGCATGGGGGAGCAATCAGCCCCAGCATTTT. The entire variable domain, with the rest obtained from reference TRBV28 and TRBJ1-5, is as follows: DVKVTQSSRYLVKRTGEKVFLECVQDMDHENMFWYRQDPGLGLRLIYFSYDVKMKEKGDIPEGYSVSREKKERFSLILESASTNQTSMYLCASSSAWGSNQPQHFGDGTRLSIL.

The chain recombines TRBV5-4 with TRBJ1-1; D not certain. V dropped 1 base and J dropped 0 bases, with 10 bases sitting between them. Germline CDR1 reads SGHNT; CDR2 reads YYREEE (reference sequence). The CDR3 spans 15 residues. The CDR3 here is CASSLLDQMNTEAFF. CDR3 nucleotide sequence: TGTGCCAGCAGCTTGTTGGACCAGATGAACACTGAAGCTTTCTTT.